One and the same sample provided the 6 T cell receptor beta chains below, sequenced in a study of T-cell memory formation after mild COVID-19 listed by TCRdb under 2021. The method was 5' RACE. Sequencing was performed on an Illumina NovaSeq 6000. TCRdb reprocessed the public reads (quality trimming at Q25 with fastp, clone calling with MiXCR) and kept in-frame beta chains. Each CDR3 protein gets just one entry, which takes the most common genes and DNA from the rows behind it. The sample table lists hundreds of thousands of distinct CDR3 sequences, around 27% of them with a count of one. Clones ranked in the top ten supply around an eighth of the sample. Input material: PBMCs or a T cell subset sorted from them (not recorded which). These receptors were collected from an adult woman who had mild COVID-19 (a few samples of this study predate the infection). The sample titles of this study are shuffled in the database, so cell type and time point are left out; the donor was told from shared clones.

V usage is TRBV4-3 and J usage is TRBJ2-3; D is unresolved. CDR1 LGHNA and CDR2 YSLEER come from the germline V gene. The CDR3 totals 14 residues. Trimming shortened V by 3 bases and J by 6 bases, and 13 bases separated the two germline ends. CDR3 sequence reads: CASSHSQDLDTQYF. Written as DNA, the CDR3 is TGCGCCAGCAGCCATAGCCAAGATCTGGATACGCAGTATTTT.

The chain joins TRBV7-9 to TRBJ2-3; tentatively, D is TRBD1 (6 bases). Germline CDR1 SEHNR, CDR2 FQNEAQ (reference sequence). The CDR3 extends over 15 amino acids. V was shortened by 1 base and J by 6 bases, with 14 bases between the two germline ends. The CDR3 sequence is CASSLETGMGDTQYF. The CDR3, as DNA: TGTGCCAGCAGCTTAGAAACAGGGATGGGTGATACGCAGTATTTT.

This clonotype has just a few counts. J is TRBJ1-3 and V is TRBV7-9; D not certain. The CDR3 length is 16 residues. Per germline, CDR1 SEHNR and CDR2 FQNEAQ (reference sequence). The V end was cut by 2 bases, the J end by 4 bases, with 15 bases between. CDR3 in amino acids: CASSLWSRSLGNTIYF. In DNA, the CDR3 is TGTGCCAGCAGCTTATGGTCGCGGTCTTTGGGAAACACCATATATTTT. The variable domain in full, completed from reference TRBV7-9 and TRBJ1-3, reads DTGVSQNPRHKITKRGQNVTFRCDPISEHNRLYWYRQTLGQGPEFLTYFQNEAQLEKSRLLSDRFSAERPKGSFSTLEIQRTEQGDSAMYLCASSLWSRSLGNTIYFGEGSWLTVV.

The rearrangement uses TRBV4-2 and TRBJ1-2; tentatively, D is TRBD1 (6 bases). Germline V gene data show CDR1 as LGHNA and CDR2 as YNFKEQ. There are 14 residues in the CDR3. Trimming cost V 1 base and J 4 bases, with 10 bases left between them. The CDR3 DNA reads TGTGCCAGCAGCCAAGGCACAGGGACCTATGGCTACACCTTC. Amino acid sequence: CASSQGTGTYGYTF.

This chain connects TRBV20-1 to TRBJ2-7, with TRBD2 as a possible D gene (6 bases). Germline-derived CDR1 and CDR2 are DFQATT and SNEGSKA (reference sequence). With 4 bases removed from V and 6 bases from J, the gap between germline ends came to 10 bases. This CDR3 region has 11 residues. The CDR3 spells CSAKRVAEQYF. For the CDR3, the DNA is TGCAGTGCTAAGCGGGTGGCCGAGCAGTACTTC.

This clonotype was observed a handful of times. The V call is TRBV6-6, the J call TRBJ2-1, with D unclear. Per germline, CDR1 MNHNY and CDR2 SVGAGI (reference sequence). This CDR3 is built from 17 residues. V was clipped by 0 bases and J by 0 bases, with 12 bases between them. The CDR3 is CASSYSYGESSYNEQFF. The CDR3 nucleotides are TGTGCCAGCAGTTACTCGTACGGCGAGAGCTCCTACAATGAGCAGTTCTTC.